One sample yielded the 8 T cell receptor beta chains listed below, sequenced in a study of blood T cell repertoires in COVID-19. The protocol was immunoSEQ multiplex PCR, while the TCRdb copy is restricted to in-frame clones and leaves out a portion. Found here are roughly 160,000 clones, less than 85% of them singletons; the top ten hold 7.5% to 8.5%. Sample: peripheral blood. These receptors originate from a woman aged 60-75 years with COVID-19, enrolled during active disease.

The V call is TRBV28, the J call TRBJ1-2; TRBD1 matches at 8 bases. This CDR3 comprises 15 residues. Germline CDR1 reads MDHEN; CDR2 reads SYDVKM. J gave up 8 bases and V 4 bases, and 12 bases lay outside the gene matches. The CDR3 loop reads CASSSRTGTRSGYTF. The CDR3 DNA reads as TGTGCCAGCAGTTCAAGGACAGGGACGAGATCGGGCTACACCTTC.

CDR3 nucleotides: TGTGCCAGCAGCTTCGGGACAGGGAGCATGGACAATGAGCAGTTCTTC. It specifies CASSFGTGSMDNEQFF. The J gene is TRBJ2-1, the V gene TRBV11-3; 9 bases match TRBD1. The V segment lost 3 bases and the J segment 5 bases; nucleotides outside the gene matches: 8. The germline V gene has CDR1 SGHNT and CDR2 YENEEA. The CDR3 has 16 amino acids.

The chain employs TRBV5-1 and TRBJ2-3; a possible D gene is TRBD2 (5 bases). CDR3 length: 14 residues. Germline V gene lookup returns CDR1 SGHRS and CDR2 YFSETQ. V was trimmed by 4 bases and J by 8 bases, leaving 17 bases between them. CDR3 sequence: CASSPRTGPGTQYF. CDR3 nucleotides: TGCGCCAGCAGCCCTAGGACTGGGCCCGGTACGCAGTATTTT.

V and J are TRBV7-6 and TRBJ2-5; no definite D call. The germline V gene encodes CDR1 SGHVS and CDR2 FNYEAQ. CDR3 length: 12 residues. Trimming shortened V by 5 bases and J by 5 bases, and 9 bases separated the two germline ends. The CDR3 protein is CASSPQAETQYF. DNA for the CDR3: TGTGCCAGCAGCCCGCAGGCGGAGACCCAGTACTTC.

This chain uses TRBV2 with TRBJ2-1; 7 bases align to TRBD1. J gave up 5 bases and V 0 bases, and 4 bases lay outside the gene matches. Germline V gives CDR1 SNHLY, CDR2 FYNNEI. The CDR3 consists of 15 residues. This chain's CDR3 is CASSEAGGRNNEQFF. In DNA, the CDR3 is TGTGCCAGCAGTGAAGCAGGGGGCAGGAACAATGAGCAGTTCTTC.

The chain links TRBV6-1 to TRBJ1-2; D remains ambiguous. Germline V gene lookup returns CDR1 MNHNS and CDR2 SASEGT. This CDR3 is 12 amino acids long. The V end was cut by 3 bases, the J end by 9 bases, with 11 bases between. Here the CDR3 DNA reads TGTGCCAGCAGTGATAACCCCGGGAGCTACACCTTC. Its translation: CASSDNPGSYTF.

The V and J genes are TRBV12-3 or TRBV12-4 and TRBJ1-6; D is unresolved. The CDR3 totals 13 residues. Trimming took 8 bases from V and 10 from J, leaving 15 bases between them. Written as DNA, the CDR3 is TGTGCCAGCTCCCCTACGAGGGAGTCACCCCTCCACTTT. It codes for CASSPTRESPLHF.

The genes are TRBV12-5 and TRBJ2-7; 10 bases are shared with TRBD2. The trim removed 3 bases at V and 1 base at J, leaving 6 bases unmatched. The CDR3 extends over 16 amino acids. Germline V gene sequence: CDR1 LGHNT, CDR2 FRNRAP. CDR3 protein: CASGFSLAGVSYEQYF. CDR3 sequence (DNA): TGTGCTAGTGGTTTTAGCCTAGCGGGAGTGTCCTACGAGCAGTACTTC.